This T cell receptor (beta chain) was recovered during a study of human T cells and chemical hapten exposure. Germline loops: CDR1 DFQATT, CDR2 SNEGSKA (reference sequence). The CDR3 runs 12 residues. The V gene lost 5 bases and the J gene lost 5 bases, with 12 bases spanning the gap. Each CDR3 protein is one row after TCRdb ran MiXCR on the RACE reads. The sample carries 110,000 to 150,000 distinct CDR3 sequences, approximately 10% recorded once. Time point given: patch test 2, 6 weeks after DPC sensitization. Treatment defined: therapeutic diphenylcyclopropenone sensitization with weekly scalp DPC. The chain has TRBV20-1 and TRBJ2-5; D call uncertain. This sequence was found in a woman aged 45-59 years with alopecia areata. Some clones in this sample may be carry-over from other donors' samples. The sequencing used whole blood, collected in connection with sensitization to the hapten diphenylcyclopropenone (DPC). CDR3 amino acids: CSALEPPETQYF. The CDR3 DNA reads TGCAGTGCTTTAGAACCACCGGAGACCCAGTACTTC.